A single sample gave rise to the 11 T cell receptor beta chains below, sequenced in a study of blood T cell repertoires in COVID-19. Produced via immunoSEQ multiplex PCR; TCRdb's table is partial and in-frame only. Of 250,000 to 350,000 clones in the sample, 88% were seen once. Sample: peripheral blood. These receptors originate from a woman between 50 and 59 years old with active or convalescent COVID-19.

The chain recombines TRBV12-5 with TRBJ1-1; TRBD1 is a possible D gene (5 bases). Trimming removed 7 bases from V and 11 bases from J, with 20 bases in between. Germline lookup yields CDR1 LGHNT and CDR2 FRNRAP. The CDR3 covers 13 residues. CDR3 residues: CASAFFSTGGAFF. CDR3 DNA sequence: TGTGCTAGTGCTTTCTTCTCTACGGGGGGGGCTTTCTTT.

This clone appeared a single time. The gene calls are TRBV9 and TRBJ2-7; TRBD2 agrees at 9 bases. The CDR3 consists of 15 residues. The germline V gene encodes CDR1 SGDLS and CDR2 YYNGEE. The V segment lost 4 bases and the J segment 0 bases; nucleotides outside the gene matches: 5. The CDR3 here is CASSLGTSISYEQYF. In DNA, the CDR3 is TGTGCCAGCAGCTTAGGGACTAGCATCTCCTACGAGCAGTACTTC.

The chain recombines TRBV12-2 with TRBJ2-7; the D segment call TRBD1 is taken from the table without a DNA check. TRBV12-2 is a pseudogene. This CDR3 contains 16 residues. CDR3 bases: TGTGCAAGTCGCCCCTCTCACGGCAGGATCTCCTACGAGCAGTACTTC. Amino acid sequence: CASRPSHGRISYEQYF.

The chain uses TRBV3-1 (or the pseudogene TRBV3-2) and TRBJ2-3; weak D call: TRBD2 (6 bases). This CDR3 contains 13 residues. Trimming pared 1 base from V and 10 bases from J, leaving 12 bases between. The germline CDR1 and CDR2 sequences are LGHDT and YNNKEL (reference sequence). This chain's CDR3 is CASSQVVSSAQYF. The CDR3 bases are TGTGCCAGCAGCCAAGTGGTTTCTAGCGCGCAGTATTTT.

This clone was observed a single time. The V call is TRBV2, the J call TRBJ1-2; 9 bases fit TRBD1. CDR3 size: 14 residues. The V gene's germline CDR1 is SNHLY and CDR2 FYNNEI. Losses at the gene ends were 6 bases for V and 5 bases for J; bases not matched to a gene: 7. CDR3 protein: CASRGGTGTYGYTF. The DNA of the CDR3 is TGTGCCAGCAGGGGGGGGACAGGGACTTATGGCTACACCTTC.

CDR3 residues: CASSYGQGAVNTEAFF. The CDR3 nucleotides are TGTGCCAGCAGCTACGGACAGGGGGCGGTGAACACTGAAGCTTTCTTT. The chain is built from TRBV7-9 and TRBJ1-1, with 11 bases matching TRBD1. This CDR3 has 16 residues. Germline CDR1 and CDR2: SEHNR and FQNEAQ (reference sequence). V shed 4 bases, J shed 0 bases, and the junction held 4 bases outside the gene matches.

The chain has TRBV3-1 (or the pseudogene TRBV3-2) and TRBJ2-7, with 7 bases that match TRBD1. Germline values: CDR1 LGHDT, CDR2 YNNKEL (reference sequence). V shed 5 bases, J shed 9 bases, and the junction held 13 bases outside the gene matches. The CDR3 sequence is 14 residues long. CDR3 DNA: TGTGCCAGCAGCTTCGACAGGGACCGGGCAGGGCAGTACTTC. Its translation is CASSFDRDRAGQYF.

This clone appeared once. The CDR3 is CSVSLGTSGTYEQYF. The CDR3 region has the DNA TGCAGCGTTAGCTTAGGGACTAGCGGGACTTACGAGCAGTACTTC. The V gene is TRBV29-1, the J gene TRBJ2-7, with 13 positions matching TRBD2. With V trimmed by 5 bases and J by 4 bases, 8 bases remained unmatched. The CDR3 loop spans 15 amino acids. Germline CDR1 and CDR2: SQVTM and ANQGSEA.

The chain recombines TRBV27 with TRBJ1-2, with 9 bases identical to TRBD1. CDR3 length: 13 amino acids. V shed 6 bases, J shed 8 bases, and the junction held 7 bases outside the gene matches. Germline CDR1 and CDR2: MNHEY and SMNVEV (reference sequence). This chain's CDR3 is CASSNYRGQGYTF. The CDR3, as DNA: TGTGCCAGCAGCAATTACAGGGGGCAAGGCTACACCTTC.

The chain uses TRBV12-3 or TRBV12-4 and TRBJ1-2; D is undetermined. The V and J ends lost 4 bases and 8 bases respectively, with 11 bases between them. The length of the CDR3 is 12 residues. The DNA for the CDR3 is TGTGCCAGCAGTTCTGCACACCACGGCTACACCTTC. Its translation: CASSSAHHGYTF.

V and J are TRBV14 and TRBJ2-3; D perhaps matches TRBD2 (6 bases). V was shortened by 9 bases and J by 4 bases, with 14 bases between the two germline ends. Germline loops: CDR1 SGHDN, CDR2 FVKESK. This CDR3 comprises 13 residues. CDR3 residues: CASGTRGSDTQYF. CDR3 sequence (DNA): TGTGCCAGTGGGACTCGAGGATCAGATACGCAGTATTTT. The full variable domain, rest sourced from reference TRBV14 and TRBJ2-3, is EAGVTQFPSHSVIEKGQTVTLRCDPISGHDNLYWYRRVMGKEIKFLLHFVKESKQDESGMPNNRFLAERTGGTYSTLKVQPAELEDSGVYFCASGTRGSDTQYFGPGTRLTVL.